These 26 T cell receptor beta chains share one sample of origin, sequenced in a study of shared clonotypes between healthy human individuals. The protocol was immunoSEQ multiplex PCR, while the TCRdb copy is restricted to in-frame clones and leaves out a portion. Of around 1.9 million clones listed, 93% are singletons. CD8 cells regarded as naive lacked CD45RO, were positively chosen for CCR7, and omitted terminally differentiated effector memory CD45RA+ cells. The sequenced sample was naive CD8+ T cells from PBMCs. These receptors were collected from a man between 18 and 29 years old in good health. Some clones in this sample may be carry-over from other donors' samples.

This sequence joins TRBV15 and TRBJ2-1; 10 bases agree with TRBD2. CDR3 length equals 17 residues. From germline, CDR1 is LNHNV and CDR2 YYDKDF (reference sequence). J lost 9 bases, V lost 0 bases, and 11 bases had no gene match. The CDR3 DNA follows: TGTGCCACCAGCAGAGATAGATTACGTCTAGCGGGAGTTGAGCAGTTCTTC. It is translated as CATSRDRLRLAGVEQFF.

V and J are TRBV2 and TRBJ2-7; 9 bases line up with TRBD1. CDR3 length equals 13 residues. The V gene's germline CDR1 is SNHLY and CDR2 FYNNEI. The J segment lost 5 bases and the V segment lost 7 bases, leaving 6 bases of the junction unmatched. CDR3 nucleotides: TGTGCCAGCACATGGACAGGGGCCGACGAGCAGTACTTC. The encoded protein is CASTWTGADEQYF.

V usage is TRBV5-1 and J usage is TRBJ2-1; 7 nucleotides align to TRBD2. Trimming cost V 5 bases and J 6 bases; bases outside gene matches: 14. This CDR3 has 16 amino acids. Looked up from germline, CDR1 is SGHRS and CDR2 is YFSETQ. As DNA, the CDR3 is TGCGCCAGCAGATCAGAACCGGGGGGTTACGGCAATGAGCAGTTCTTC. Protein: CASRSEPGGYGNEQFF. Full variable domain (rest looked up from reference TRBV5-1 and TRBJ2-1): KAGVTQTPRYLIKTRGQQVTLSCSPISGHRSVSWYQQTPGQGLQFLFEYFSETQRNKGNFPGRFSGRQFSNSRSEMNVSTLELGDSALYLCASRSEPGGYGNEQFFGPGTRLTVL.

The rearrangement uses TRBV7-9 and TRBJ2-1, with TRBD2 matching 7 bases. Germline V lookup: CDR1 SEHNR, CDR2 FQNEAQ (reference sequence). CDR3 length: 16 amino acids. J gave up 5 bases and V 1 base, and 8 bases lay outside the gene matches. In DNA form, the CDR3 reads TGTGCCAGCAGCTTAGTCGGGCTAGCGGACCACAATGAGCAGTTCTTC. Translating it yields CASSLVGLADHNEQFF.

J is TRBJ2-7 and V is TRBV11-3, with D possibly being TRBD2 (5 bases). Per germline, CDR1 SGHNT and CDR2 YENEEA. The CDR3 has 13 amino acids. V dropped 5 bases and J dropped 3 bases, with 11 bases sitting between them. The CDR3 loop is CASSLGLGYEQYF. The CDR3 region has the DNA TGTGCCAGCAGCCTTGGACTTGGCTACGAGCAGTACTTC.

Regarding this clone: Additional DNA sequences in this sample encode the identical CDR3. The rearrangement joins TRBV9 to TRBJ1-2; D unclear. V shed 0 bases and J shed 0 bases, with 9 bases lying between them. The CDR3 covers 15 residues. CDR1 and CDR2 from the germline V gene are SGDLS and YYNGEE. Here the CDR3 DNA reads TGTGCCAGCAGCGTAGTGGGCAGTCCTAACTATGGCTACACCTTC. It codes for CASSVVGSPNYGYTF.

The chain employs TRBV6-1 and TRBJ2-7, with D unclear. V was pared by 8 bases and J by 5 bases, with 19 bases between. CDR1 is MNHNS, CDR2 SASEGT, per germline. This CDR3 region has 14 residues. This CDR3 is CASRLRVFQDEQYF. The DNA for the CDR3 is TGTGCCAGCCGGTTAAGAGTTTTTCAGGACGAGCAGTACTTC.

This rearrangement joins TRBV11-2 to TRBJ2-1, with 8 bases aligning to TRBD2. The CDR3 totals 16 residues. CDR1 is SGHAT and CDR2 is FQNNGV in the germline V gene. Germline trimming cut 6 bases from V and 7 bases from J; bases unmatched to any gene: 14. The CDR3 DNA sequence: TGTGCCAGCAGTTTTACTACTAGCGGCGAGGGGAATGAGCAGTTCTTC. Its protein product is CASSFTTSGEGNEQFF.

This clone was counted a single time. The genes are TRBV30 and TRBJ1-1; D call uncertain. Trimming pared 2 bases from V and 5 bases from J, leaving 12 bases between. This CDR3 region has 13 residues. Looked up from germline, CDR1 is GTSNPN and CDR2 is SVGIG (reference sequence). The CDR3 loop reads CAWSIGGGTEAFF. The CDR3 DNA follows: TGTGCCTGGAGTATAGGTGGTGGTACTGAAGCTTTCTTT.

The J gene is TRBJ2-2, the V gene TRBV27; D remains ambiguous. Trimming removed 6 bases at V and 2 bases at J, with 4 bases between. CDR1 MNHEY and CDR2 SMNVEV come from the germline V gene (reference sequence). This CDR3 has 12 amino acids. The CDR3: CASRLNTGELFF. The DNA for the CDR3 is TGTGCCAGCAGACTTAACACCGGGGAGCTGTTTTTT.

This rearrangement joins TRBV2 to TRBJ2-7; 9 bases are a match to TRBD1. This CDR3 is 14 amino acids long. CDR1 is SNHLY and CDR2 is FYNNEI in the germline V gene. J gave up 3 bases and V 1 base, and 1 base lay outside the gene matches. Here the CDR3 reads CASSEGTGVYEQYF. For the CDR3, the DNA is TGTGCCAGCAGTGAAGGGACAGGGGTCTACGAGCAGTACTTC.

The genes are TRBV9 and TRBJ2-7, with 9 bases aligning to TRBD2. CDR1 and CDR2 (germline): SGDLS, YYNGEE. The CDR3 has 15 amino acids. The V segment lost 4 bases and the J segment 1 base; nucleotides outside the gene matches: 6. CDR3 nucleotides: TGTGCCAGCAGCCCCGGGACTAGCAGTTCCTACGAGCAGTACTTC. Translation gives CASSPGTSSSYEQYF.

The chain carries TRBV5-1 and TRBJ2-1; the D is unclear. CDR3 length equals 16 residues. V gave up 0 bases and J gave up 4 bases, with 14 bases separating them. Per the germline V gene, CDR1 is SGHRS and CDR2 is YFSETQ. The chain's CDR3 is CASSLGDVGLYNEQFF. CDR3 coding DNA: TGCGCCAGCAGCTTGGGGGATGTTGGGTTATACAATGAGCAGTTCTTC.

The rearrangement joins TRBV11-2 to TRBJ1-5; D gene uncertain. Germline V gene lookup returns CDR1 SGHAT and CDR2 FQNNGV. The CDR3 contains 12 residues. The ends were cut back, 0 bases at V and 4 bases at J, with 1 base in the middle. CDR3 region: CASSLDNQPQHF. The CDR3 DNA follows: TGTGCCAGCAGCTTAGATAATCAGCCCCAGCATTTT. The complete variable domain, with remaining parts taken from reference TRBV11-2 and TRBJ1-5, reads EAGVAQSPRYKIIEKRQSVAFWCNPISGHATLYWYQQILGQGPKLLIQFQNNGVVDDSQLPKDRFSAERLKGVDSTLKIQPAKLEDSAVYLCASSLDNQPQHFGDGTRLSIL.

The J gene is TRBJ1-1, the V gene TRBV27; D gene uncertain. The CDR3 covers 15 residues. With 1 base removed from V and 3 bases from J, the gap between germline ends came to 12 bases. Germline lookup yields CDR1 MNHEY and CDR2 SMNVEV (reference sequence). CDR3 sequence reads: CASSLLWGRDTEAFF. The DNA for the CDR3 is TGTGCCAGCAGTTTATTGTGGGGTAGGGACACTGAAGCTTTCTTT.

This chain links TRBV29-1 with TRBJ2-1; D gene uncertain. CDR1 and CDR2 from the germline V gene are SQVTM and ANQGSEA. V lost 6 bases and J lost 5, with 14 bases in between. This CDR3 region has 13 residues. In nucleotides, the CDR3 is TGCAGCGTCCGTTGGATTGGGGACAATGAGCAGTTCTTC. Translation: CSVRWIGDNEQFF.

In nucleotides, the CDR3 is TGTGCCACTGATCGGACTCGCTCTGGAAACACCATATATTTT. It encodes CATDRTRSGNTIYF. V gene TRBV28 combines with J gene TRBJ1-3; no clear D. This CDR3 region has 14 residues. Germline-derived CDR1 and CDR2 are MDHEN and SYDVKM. The V end was cut by 10 bases, the J end by 0 bases, with 13 bases between.

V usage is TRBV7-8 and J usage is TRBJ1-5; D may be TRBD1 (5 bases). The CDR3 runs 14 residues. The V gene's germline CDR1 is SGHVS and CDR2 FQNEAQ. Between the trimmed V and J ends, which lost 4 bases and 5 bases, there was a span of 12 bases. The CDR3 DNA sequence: TGTGCCAGCAGCTACCGGGACGGCTATCAGCCCCAGCATTTT. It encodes CASSYRDGYQPQHF.

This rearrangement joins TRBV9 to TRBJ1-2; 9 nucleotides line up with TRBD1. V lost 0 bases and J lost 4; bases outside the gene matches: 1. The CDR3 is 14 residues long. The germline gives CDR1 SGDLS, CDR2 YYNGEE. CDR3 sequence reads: CASSVGDRAYGYTF. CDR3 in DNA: TGTGCCAGCAGCGTAGGGGACAGGGCCTATGGCTACACCTTC.

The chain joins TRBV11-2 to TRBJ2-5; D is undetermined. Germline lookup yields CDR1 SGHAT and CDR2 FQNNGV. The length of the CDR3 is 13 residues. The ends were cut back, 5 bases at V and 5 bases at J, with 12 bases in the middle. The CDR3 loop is CASSRGRPETQYF. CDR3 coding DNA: TGTGCCAGCAGCCGAGGCAGGCCGGAGACCCAGTACTTC.

The CDR3 region is CASSFVTGTHEQYF. CDR3 nucleotide sequence: TGTGCCAGCAGTTTCGTTACCGGGACGCACGAGCAGTACTTC. V gene TRBV28 combines with J gene TRBJ2-7; the D gene could be TRBD1 or TRBD2 (5 bases each). Germline V CDR1 and CDR2: MDHEN, SYDVKM. The CDR3 loop spans 14 amino acids. Trimming took off 3 bases at V and 5 bases at J, with 14 bases between the two ends.

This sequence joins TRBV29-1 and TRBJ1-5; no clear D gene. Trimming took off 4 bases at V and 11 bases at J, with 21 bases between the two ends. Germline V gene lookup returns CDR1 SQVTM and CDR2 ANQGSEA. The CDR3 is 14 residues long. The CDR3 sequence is CSVASRLDFGAQHF. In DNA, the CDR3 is TGCAGCGTTGCCTCCCGACTAGACTTCGGGGCCCAGCATTTT.

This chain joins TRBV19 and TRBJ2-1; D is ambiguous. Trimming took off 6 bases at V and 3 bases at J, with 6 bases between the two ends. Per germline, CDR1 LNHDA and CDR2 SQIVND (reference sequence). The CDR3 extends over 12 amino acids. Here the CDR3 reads CASRWGYNEQFF. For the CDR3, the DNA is TGTGCCAGTAGATGGGGCTACAATGAGCAGTTCTTC. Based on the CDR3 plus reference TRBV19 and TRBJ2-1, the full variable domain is DGGITQSPKYLFRKEGQNVTLSCEQNLNHDAMYWYRQDPGQGLRLIYYSQIVNDFQKGDIAEGYSVSREKKESFPLTVTSAQKNPTAFYLCASRWGYNEQFFGPGTRLTVL.

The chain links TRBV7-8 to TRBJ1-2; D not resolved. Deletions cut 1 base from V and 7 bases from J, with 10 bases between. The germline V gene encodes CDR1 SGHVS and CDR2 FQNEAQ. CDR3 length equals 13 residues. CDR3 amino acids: CASSLGRPGGYTF. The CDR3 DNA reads TGTGCCAGCAGCTTAGGGAGGCCCGGTGGCTACACCTTC. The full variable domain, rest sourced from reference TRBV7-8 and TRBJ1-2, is GAGVSQSPRYKVAKRGQDVALRCDPISGHVSLFWYQQALGQGPEFLTYFQNEAQLDKSGLPSDRFFAERPEGSVSTLKIQRTQQEDSAVYLCASSLGRPGGYTFGSGTRLTVV.

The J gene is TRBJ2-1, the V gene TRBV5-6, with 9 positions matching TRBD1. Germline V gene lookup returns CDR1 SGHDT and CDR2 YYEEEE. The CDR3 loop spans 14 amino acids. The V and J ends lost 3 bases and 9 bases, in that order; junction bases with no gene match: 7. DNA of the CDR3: TGTGCCAGCAGCTCAGGGACAGGGCGGAGTGAGCAGTTCTTC. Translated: CASSSGTGRSEQFF.

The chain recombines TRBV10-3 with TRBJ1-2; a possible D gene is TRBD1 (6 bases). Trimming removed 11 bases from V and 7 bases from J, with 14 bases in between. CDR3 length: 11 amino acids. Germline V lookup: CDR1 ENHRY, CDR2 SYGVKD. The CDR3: CALPRGGGYTF. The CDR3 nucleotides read TGTGCCCTCCCGAGGGGGGGTGGCTACACCTTC.